The rows below give T cell receptor beta chains drawn from one sample of a study of cytotoxic CD8 clonotypes in ibrutinib-treated CLL. This table comes from immunoSEQ multiplex PCR, and its TCRdb copy is limited to in-frame clones, with some not included. Among under 300,000 clones listed, 70% were seen once. Sequencing was performed on PBMCs, taken after 24 months of ibrutinib treatment. The receptors stem from a human donor with chronic lymphocytic leukemia. Each CDR3 is given with its conserved first and last residue. The D gene is left open where the match is weak. Clone size is given for some rows only: seen once, a few or many times, or a class if the clone is expanded.

TRBJ2-7 once TRBV7-9 . CASSPTATYEQYF TGTGCCAGCAGCCCCACCGCTACCTACGAGCAGTACTTC
TRBJ2-1 few TRBV5-1 . CASSPETNYNEQFF TGCGCCAGCAGCCCGGAGACTAATTACAATGAGCAGTTCTTC
TRBJ1-1 few TRBV28 . CASSPSGTEAFF TGTGCCAGCAGTCCCTCGGGCACTGAAGCTTTCTTT
TRBJ1-2 . TRBV10-3 . CASSNGQNYGYTF TGTGCCAGCAGCAATGGACAGAACTATGGCTACACCTTC
TRBJ1-5 . TRBV28 . CASSWGNNQPQHF TGTGCCAGCAGTTGGGGTAATAATCAGCCCCAGCATTTT
TRBJ2-7 . TRBV2 TRBD2 CASRTSGVTYEQYF TGTGCCAGCAGGACTAGCGGGGTGACCTACGAGCAGTACTTC
TRBJ2-7 . TRBV9 . CASSPRGGNEQYF TGTGCCAGCAGCCCCAGGGGAGGAAACGAGCAGTACTTC
TRBJ2-3 . TRBV5-1 TRBD2 CASSFRTSGSTTDTQYF TGCGCCAGCAGCTTTCGGACTAGCGGGAGTACGACAGATACGCAGTATTTT
TRBJ2-1 few TRBV5-4 TRBD1 CASSLGQGWFF TGTGCCAGCAGCTTAGGACAGGGGTGGTTCTTC
TRBJ1-5 few TRBV4-3 . CASSQEGTNQPQHF TGCGCCAGCAGCCAAGAAGGGACAAATCAGCCCCAGCATTTT
TRBJ1-5 . TRBV19 . CASGTDYSNQPQHF TGTGCCAGTGGGACCGATTATAGCAATCAGCCCCAGCATTTT
TRBJ1-2 . TRBV6-5 . CASSWSPNYGYTF TGTGCCAGCAGTTGGAGTCCTAACTATGGCTACACCTTC
TRBJ2-7 . TRBV28 . CATKRGSYEQYF TGTGCCACCAAAAGGGGATCCTACGAGCAGTACTTC
TRBJ1-3 . TRBV30 . CAWSETDRGNTIYF TGTGCCTGGAGTGAAACGGACAGAGGAAACACCATATATTTT
TRBJ2-1 . TRBV4-2 TRBD2 CASSQGTSGSSAFF TGTGCCAGCAGCCAAGGTACTAGCGGGAGTTCAGCGTTCTTC